These 23 T cell receptor beta chains came from one sample sequenced in a study of identical twins. TCRdb reprocessed the 5' RACE reads with MiXCR, giving one entry per CDR3 protein. Of fewer than 250,000 distinct CDR3 sequences listed, approximately 7.9% were seen once; the top ten hold about 5.6%. The sample also formed part of further work on yellow fever vaccine responses in identical twins.

Sequenced material: CD8+ T cells sorted from blood. These receptors all come from a woman aged 18-29 years in good health.

The CDR3 DNA reads as TGTGCCAGCAGTGACGGGACAGGGGCGGGGGAGCAGTACGTC. Translating gives CASSDGTGAGEQYV. The V and J genes are TRBV2 and TRBJ2-7; 10 positions match TRBD1. Trimming removed 3 bases from V and 7 bases from J; junction bases left unmatched: 6. The CDR3 has 14 residues. Germline CDR1 is SNHLY and CDR2 is FYNNEI.

V is TRBV7-9 and J is TRBJ2-7; 8 nucleotides align to TRBD2. Germline-derived CDR1 and CDR2 are SEHNR and FQNEAQ (reference sequence). This CDR3 contains 14 residues. V shed 0 bases and J 6 bases; nucleotides not matched to a gene: 4. In DNA form, the CDR3 reads TGTGCCAGCAGCTTAGCCGGGAGGGCCTCCGAGCAGTACTTC. This codes for CASSLAGRASEQYF.

This chain connects TRBV20-1 to TRBJ2-3; 7 nucleotides line up with TRBD1. Germline V CDR1 and CDR2: DFQATT, SNEGSKA (reference sequence). After removal of 5 bases from V and 3 bases from J, the junction contained 8 bases not matched to a gene. CDR3 size: 14 residues. The CDR3 loop is CSAPQGLVTDTQYF. Written as DNA, the CDR3 is TGCAGTGCTCCACAGGGGTTGGTTACAGATACGCAGTATTTT.

This sequence joins TRBV19 and TRBJ2-2; D is undetermined. Germline CDR1 reads LNHDA; CDR2 reads SQIVND (reference sequence). The CDR3 spans 17 residues. V was pared by 0 bases and J by 1 base, with 12 bases between. This chain's CDR3 is CASSIDSSPRNTGELFF. CDR3 DNA sequence: TGTGCCAGTAGTATAGACTCCTCTCCCAGGAACACCGGGGAGCTGTTTTTT. Full variable domain (outside the CDR3, taken from reference TRBV19 and TRBJ2-2): DGGITQSPKYLFRKEGQNVTLSCEQNLNHDAMYWYRQDPGQGLRLIYYSQIVNDFQKGDIAEGYSVSREKKESFPLTVTSAQKNPTAFYLCASSIDSSPRNTGELFFGEGSRLTVL.

This clonotype has ten or more counts. V is TRBV3-1 and J is TRBJ2-5; 13 nucleotides match TRBD2. With V trimmed by 3 bases and J by 0 bases, 4 bases remained unmatched. The V gene's germline CDR1 is LGHDT and CDR2 YNNKEL (reference sequence). The CDR3 runs to 17 residues. DNA of the CDR3: TGTGCCAGCAGCCAGACAGGACTAGCGGGAGACCAAGAGACCCAGTACTTC. This gives the protein CASSQTGLAGDQETQYF.

This chain links TRBV20-1 with TRBJ2-7; D gene uncertain. The CDR3 runs to 13 residues. Trimming took off 1 base at V and 1 base at J, with 8 bases between the two ends. CDR1 DFQATT and CDR2 SNEGSKA come from the germline V gene (reference sequence). CDR3 loop: CSARGGASYEQYF. The CDR3, as DNA: TGCAGTGCTAGAGGAGGCGCTTCCTACGAGCAGTACTTC.

This clonotype appeared a few times. V gene TRBV6-1 combines with J gene TRBJ2-1; TRBD2 matches at 8 bases. This CDR3 has 14 amino acids. J was trimmed by 8 bases and V by 8 bases; bases with no gene match: 11. Germline V gene data show CDR1 as MNHNS and CDR2 as SASEGT. For the CDR3, the DNA is TGTGCCAGCCGCGATTGGACTAGCCCTGATGAGCAGTTCTTC. This gives the protein CASRDWTSPDEQFF.

This clonotype was seen more than once but under ten times. J is TRBJ1-2 and V is TRBV28; D is undetermined. The CDR3 totals 15 residues. V was shortened by 1 base and J by 7 bases, with 16 bases between the two germline ends. Germline V gives CDR1 MDHEN, CDR2 SYDVKM. This CDR3 reads CASSLSWFGSGGYTF. Written as DNA, the CDR3 is TGTGCCAGCAGTTTATCCTGGTTCGGGTCGGGTGGCTACACCTTC.

This clonotype was detected only a few times. The chain recombines TRBV6-5 with TRBJ2-7; TRBD2 aligns across 12 bases. The CDR3 is 16 residues long. V was pared by 2 bases and J by 2 bases, with 4 bases of the junction left unmatched. Looked up from germline, CDR1 is MNHEY and CDR2 is SVGAGI. The CDR3 coding sequence is TGTGCCAGCAGTTACCTAGCGGGAGGGCCAACCTACGAGCAGTACTTC. Translating gives CASSYLAGGPTYEQYF.

The chain employs TRBV4-1 and TRBJ2-7; 9 bases fit TRBD2. After removal of 5 bases from V and 0 bases from J, the junction contained 5 bases not matched to a gene. The CDR3 length is 15 residues. Looked up from germline, CDR1 is MGHRA and CDR2 is YSYEKL. CDR3: CASSISSGASYEQYF. The CDR3 DNA reads as TGCGCCAGCAGCATATCTAGCGGGGCCTCCTACGAGCAGTACTTC.

V gene TRBV12-3 or TRBV12-4 combines with J gene TRBJ2-7; D might be TRBD1 or TRBD2, each matching 6 bases. Trimming removed 4 bases at V and 6 bases at J, with 10 bases between. The CDR3 loop spans 12 amino acids. CDR3 amino acids: CASSWGAREQYV. CDR3 DNA sequence: TGTGCCAGCAGTTGGGGGGCTCGCGAGCAGTACGTC.

This clonotype showed up many times. V gene TRBV4-1 combines with J gene TRBJ2-2; 7 bases fit TRBD2. Germline V gives CDR1 MGHRA, CDR2 YSYEKL. V lost 1 base and J lost 2; bases outside the gene matches: 4. This CDR3 is built from 16 residues. CDR3 region: CASSQVSGINTGELFF. In nucleotides, the CDR3 is TGCGCCAGCAGCCAAGTGAGCGGGATTAACACCGGGGAGCTGTTTTTT.

The chain uses TRBV4-2 and TRBJ2-1; D gene ambiguous. The V end lost 0 bases, the J end lost 0 bases, and 3 bases lay between the germline ends. The CDR3 consists of 14 residues. Per germline, CDR1 LGHNA and CDR2 YNFKEQ. The CDR3 region is CASSQEGSYNEQFF. CDR3 DNA sequence: TGTGCCAGCAGCCAAGAAGGCTCCTACAATGAGCAGTTCTTC.

The CDR3 sequence is CASSQDPPGLAEYNEQFF. CDR3 nucleotides: TGCGCCAGCAGCCAGGATCCACCGGGACTAGCGGAATACAATGAGCAGTTCTTC. The rearrangement links TRBV4-1 to TRBJ2-1; 11 nucleotides line up with TRBD2. V was pared by 3 bases and J by 4 bases, with 11 bases of the junction left unmatched. The germline V gene encodes CDR1 MGHRA and CDR2 YSYEKL. CDR3 length: 18 amino acids.

This clonotype was seen only a few times. The chain recombines TRBV14 with TRBJ1-6, with 7 bases aligning to TRBD1. The germline V gene has CDR1 SGHDN and CDR2 FVKESK. The CDR3 is made up of 12 amino acids. With V trimmed by 8 bases and J by 7 bases, 2 bases remained unmatched. The CDR3 DNA reads as TGTGCCAGCCGGACAGGAAATTCACCCCTCCACTTT. It encodes CASRTGNSPLHF.

This sequence joins TRBV7-8 and TRBJ2-1; D not resolved. There are 13 residues in the CDR3. V lost 1 base to trimming and J lost 8 bases, with 9 bases between them. Germline V lookup: CDR1 SGHVS, CDR2 FQNEAQ. In nucleotides, the CDR3 is TGTGCCAGCAGCTTAGTGACTGGGGATGAGCAGTTCTTC. Its protein product is CASSLVTGDEQFF.

This clonotype was recorded a few times. This chain links TRBV4-1 with TRBJ2-3, with D hard to call. Germline CDR1 MGHRA, CDR2 YSYEKL. V shed 1 base and J shed 4 bases, with 12 bases lying between them. The CDR3 covers 15 residues. CDR3 residues: CASSQVAITPDTQYF. The CDR3, as DNA: TGCGCCAGCAGCCAAGTGGCTATTACACCAGATACGCAGTATTTT.

The sample holds a few counts of this clonotype. The genes are TRBV4-1 and TRBJ2-5, with 7 bases identical to TRBD1. This CDR3 comprises 14 residues. With 0 bases clipped from V and 4 bases from J, the junction kept 2 bases outside the gene matches. Looked up from germline, CDR1 is MGHRA and CDR2 is YSYEKL. The CDR3 region has the DNA TGCGCCAGCAGCCAAGAACAGGGGCGAGAGACCCAGTACTTC. This translates into CASSQEQGRETQYF.

This clonotype came up a few times. This sequence joins TRBV20-1 and TRBJ2-7; 7 nucleotides match TRBD1. The germline V gene encodes CDR1 DFQATT and CDR2 SNEGSKA (reference sequence). The CDR3 has 13 residues. The J segment lost 4 bases and the V segment lost 6 bases, leaving 9 bases of the junction unmatched. CDR3 sequence reads: CSAQWDSRYEQYV. DNA of the CDR3: TGCAGTGCCCAATGGGACAGCCGATACGAGCAGTACGTC.

The table lists this clonotype with many counts. The rearrangement uses TRBV3-1 and TRBJ2-1; a possible D gene is TRBD1 (6 bases). This CDR3 spans 13 amino acids. Deletions cut 6 bases from V and 8 bases from J, with 14 bases between. Germline CDR1 and CDR2: LGHDT and YNNKEL (reference sequence). The CDR3: CASSPRQVDEQFF. In DNA, the CDR3 is TGTGCCAGCAGTCCGCGACAGGTCGATGAGCAGTTCTTC.

This clonotype was detected many times. The chain joins TRBV10-3 to TRBJ2-6, with 7 bases fitting TRBD1. V was pared by 8 bases and J by 0 bases, with 7 bases of the junction left unmatched. Looked up from germline, CDR1 is ENHRY and CDR2 is SYGVKD. CDR3 size: 16 residues. The CDR3 DNA reads TGTGCCATCTCGACAGGGAGAGGCTCTGGGGCCAACGTCCTGACTTTC. Its protein is CAISTGRGSGANVLTF.

The table lists this clonotype with many counts. This chain links TRBV3-1 with TRBJ2-1; no firm D call. Germline V gene lookup returns CDR1 LGHDT and CDR2 YNNKEL (reference sequence). The CDR3 totals 17 residues. V was clipped by 0 bases and J by 0 bases, with 12 bases between them. DNA for the CDR3: TGTGCCAGCAGCCAAGATACGGCCTCGAGCTCCTACAATGAGCAGTTCTTC. Its protein is CASSQDTASSSYNEQFF.

This clonotype has only a few counts. The V gene is TRBV4-1, the J gene TRBJ2-5; no reliable D call. CDR3 length equals 16 residues. Trimming removed 3 bases from V and 2 bases from J, with 16 bases in between. CDR1 MGHRA and CDR2 YSYEKL come from the germline V gene. CDR3 sequence: CASSHWVDSEQETQYF. As DNA, the CDR3 is TGCGCCAGCAGCCATTGGGTCGATTCCGAACAAGAGACCCAGTACTTC.